Listed below are T cell receptor beta chains from one sample, sequenced in a study of T cells expressing NK-cell markers. Each CDR3 protein gets one entry in TCRdb, which reprocessed the 5' RACE reads and gives no DNA. The sample table sets out 300,000 or so distinct CDR3 sequences. The sample consisted of blood T cells: a sorted CD56 or NKG2C T cell subset, CD4+ or CD8+ T cells, or bulk PBMC T cells (not recorded which). The receptors come from a woman aged 18-69 years in good health. The CDR3 runs from the conserved cysteine through the conserved F or W. Each record gives: J gene, V gene, CDR3 protein.

>TRBJ2-2|TRBV6-1
CASKPDRVGTGELFF
>TRBJ2-5|TRBV11-2
CASSRRGGQETQYF
>TRBJ2-3|TRBV18
CASSPSSLSTDTQYF
>TRBJ2-1|TRBV11-1
CASSLRLVYNEQFF
>TRBJ2-3|TRBV7-2
CASSSGQITDTQYF
>TRBJ2-1|TRBV5-6
CASSPPRANYNEQFF
>TRBJ2-5|TRBV10-3
CAITGSTVAGLPSETQYF
>TRBJ1-5|TRBV20-1
CSATEGRPRINQPQHF
>TRBJ2-7|TRBV6-1
CASILAGEGWEQYF
>TRBJ2-1|TRBV28
CASSGRGVINEQFF
>TRBJ1-6|TRBV6-5
CASSYSSLKGVGASPLHF
>TRBJ2-3|TRBV5-1
CASRIQTSGSTDTQYF
>TRBJ2-5|TRBV7-2
CASSLDGDRGRETQYF
>TRBJ1-2|TRBV5-1
CASSWTGVEYGYTF
>TRBJ2-5|TRBV27
CASSFRRQETQYF
>TRBJ2-5|TRBV6-1
CASSPTGAGGRETQYF
>TRBJ1-1|TRBV7-3
CASSKTGGTEAFF
>TRBJ1-1|TRBV5-1
CASSPGTANTEAFF
>TRBJ2-5|TRBV7-9
CASSLDRDGQTQYF
>TRBJ2-3|TRBV11-3
CASSMTSGREDTQYF
>TRBJ2-3|TRBV29-1
CSARGTSGAPSTDTQYF
>TRBJ1-5|TRBV28
CASSSDRRYNQPQHF
>TRBJ2-7|TRBV20-1
CSAEGAGLYEQYF
>TRBJ1-1|TRBV5-5
CASSFSNTEAFF
>TRBJ1-2|TRBV5-1
CASSAHRQGKANYGYTF
>TRBJ2-7|TRBV5-1
CASRIVAGGDEQYF
>TRBJ2-1|TRBV3-1
CASSQEGRGNEQFF
>TRBJ1-5|TRBV11-1
CARAGGAEPQHF
>TRBJ2-7|TRBV12-3/TRBV12-4
CASSSGQGIGEQYF
>TRBJ1-3|TRBV7-2
CASSRDTNTIYF
>TRBJ2-1|TRBV5-1
CASSPITSGNNNEQFF
>TRBJ1-5|TRBV11-2
CASSLVRGHQPQHF
>TRBJ1-1|TRBV6-5
CASSYWTGGKINTEAFF
>TRBJ1-3|TRBV7-2
CASSRSRGAGSGNTIYF
>TRBJ2-3|TRBV19
CASSTLLQDRAVTDTQYF
>TRBJ1-5|TRBV12-3/TRBV12-4
CASSPWQNSNQPQHF